The rows below give T cell receptor beta chains drawn from one sample of a study of T cells in Graves' hyperthyroidism and ophthalmopathy. TCRdb re-derived calls from the multiplex PCR reads in MiXCR, one entry per CDR3 protein. The sample includes roughly 580,000 distinct CDR3 sequences, 35% to 55% of them seen just once. Source material: peripheral blood or thyroid tissue (not recorded which). All receptors come from a young woman with Graves' hyperthyroidism. CDR3s include the opening cysteine and the closing phenylalanine or tryptophan. The D gene is left open where the match is weak. Expanded clones get a size class; other rows say once, few or many, or leave the size out.

J | size | D | V | DNA | CDR3
TRBJ2-5 | NA | NA | TRBV2 | TGTGCCATCAGTGAGTCTGATCAGCCCCAGTACTTC | CAISESDQPQYF
TRBJ2-6 | NA | TRBD1 | TRBV2 | TGTGCCAGCAGTGGACAGGGGGACACCGACGGATCTGGGGCCAACGTCCTGACTTTC | CASSGQGDTDGSGANVLTF
TRBJ1-1 | once | NA | TRBV10-3 | TGTGCCATCAAGTCGGGAGAAAGGGGAACTGAAGCTTTCTTT | CAIKSGERGTEAFF
TRBJ2-5 | few | NA | TRBV2 | TGTGCCAGCAGCCCCCTCGTCGGGCCAGAGACCCAGTACTTC | CASSPLVGPETQYF
TRBJ1-2 | NA | NA | TRBV29-1 | TGCAGCGTTGAAGGGGGGATCTATGGCTACACCTTC | CSVEGGIYGYTF
TRBJ1-1 | NA | NA | TRBV7-9 | TGTGCCAGCAGCCGAGGCGAAGGAGACACTGAAGCTTTCTTT | CASSRGEGDTEAFF
TRBJ2-7 | many | NA | TRBV29-1 | TGCAGCGTAGAGGGTGGAGGGGTGACCTACGAGCAGTACTTC | CSVEGGGVTYEQYF
TRBJ2-7 | few | NA | TRBV29-1 | TGCAGCGTTGAATTAACCACAGATAGCTCCTACGAGCAGTACTTC | CSVELTTDSSYEQYF
TRBJ2-2 | few | NA | TRBV7-9 | TGTGCCAGCAGCCGCGACAGGTTCGGCGGGGAGCTGTTTTTT | CASSRDRFGGELFF
TRBJ2-7 | NA | NA | TRBV7-8 | TGTGCCAGCAGCCCTCGTCCAGGGGAAATCTACGAGCAGTACTTC | CASSPRPGEIYEQYF
TRBJ2-7 | many | NA | TRBV29-1 | TGCAGCGCCCTGGACTTCTACGAGCAGTACTTC | CSALDFYEQYF
TRBJ1-3 | NA | NA | TRBV7-2 | TGTGCCAGCAGCCAACGTAGATTACAAGACTCTGGAAACACCATATATTTT | CASSQRRLQDSGNTIYF
TRBJ2-7 | NA | NA | TRBV7-9 | TGCGCCAGCAGCCATCCTAGCGTAACCTACGAGCAGTACTTC | CASSHPSVTYEQYF
TRBJ1-2 | NA | NA | TRBV12-3/TRBV12-4 | TGTGCCAGCAGGTCCCCAGGGTTCTATGGCTACACCTTC | CASRSPGFYGYTF
TRBJ1-1 | NA | NA | TRBV19 | TGTGCCTGGAAATGGCAGCTGATGACTGAAGCTTTCTTT | CAWKWQLMTEAFF
TRBJ1-5 | NA | NA | TRBV7-2 | TGTGCCAGCAGCTTAATGGGGGAGGGAGGACAGCCCCAGCATTTT | CASSLMGEGGQPQHF
TRBJ1-2 | NA | NA | TRBV12-3/TRBV12-4 | TGTGCCAGCAGTTTCGTTGGGACGGAATATGGCTACACCTTC | CASSFVGTEYGYTF
TRBJ2-5 | NA | TRBD2 | TRBV29-1 | TGCAGCGTCGCAACACTAGCGGGTCCAGGGAGGGAGACCCAGTACTTC | CSVATLAGPGRETQYF
TRBJ1-1 | NA | NA | TRBV10-3 | TGTGCCATCAGTGAGAGGACTGAAGCTTTCTTT | CAISERTEAFF
TRBJ1-5 | NA | NA | TRBV2 | TGTGCCAGCAGCCCAGCCCGGAGGCCGCCCCAGCATTTT | CASSPARRPPQHF
TRBJ2-2 | many | NA | TRBV2 | TGTGCCAGCGGGGGCGGGGAGCTGTTTTTT | CASGGGELFF
TRBJ2-6 | few | TRBD1 | TRBV2 | TGTGCCAGCAGAAACCGGGACAGGGGAACTGGGGCCAACGTCCTGACTTTC | CASRNRDRGTGANVLTF
TRBJ2-5 | NA | TRBD1 | TRBV24-1 | TGTGCCACCTCGACAGGGGCGACCGGAGAGACCCAGTACTTC | CATSTGATGETQYF
TRBJ2-7 | NA | NA | TRBV2 | TGTGCCAGCAGTTACTCTCAGAAAAGAACCTACGAGCAGTACTTC | CASSYSQKRTYEQYF
TRBJ1-1 | NA | NA | TRBV2 | TGTGCCAGCAGGCCGAAAGGACAAAACACTGAAGCTTTCTTT | CASRPKGQNTEAFF
TRBJ2-7 | NA | NA | TRBV20-1 | TGCAGTGCTAGAGATGTCCGACATTCCTACGAGCAGTACTTC | CSARDVRHSYEQYF
TRBJ1-5 | NA | NA | TRBV24-1 | TGTGCCACCGCCAGGGAGGGTCAGCCCCAGCATTTT | CATAREGQPQHF
TRBJ2-7 | NA | NA | TRBV15 | TGTGCCACCAGCCCGCGTACCGCCTACGAGCAGTACTTC | CATSPRTAYEQYF
TRBJ2-5 | NA | TRBD1 | TRBV12-5 | TGTGCTAGTGGTGGCGACCCGGGACAGCAACAAGAGACCCAGTACTTC | CASGGDPGQQQETQYF
TRBJ2-3 | few | NA | TRBV7-2 | TGTGCCAGCAGCATTACTAGCGATACGCAGTATTTT | CASSITSDTQYF
TRBJ2-2 | few | TRBD1 | TRBV19 | TGTGCCAGCAGTAGGGACAGGGAGGGCACCGGGGAGCTGTTTTTT | CASSRDREGTGELFF
TRBJ1-1 | NA | TRBD1 | TRBV5-1 | TGCGCCAGCAGCTTGAAAGGGGGCTTGGAACGCACTGAAGCTTTCTTT | CASSLKGGLERTEAFF
TRBJ2-2 | NA | NA | TRBV9 | TGTGCCGGCAGCTCGGGAATCGGGGAGCTGTTTTTT | CAGSSGIGELFF
TRBJ2-3 | NA | NA | TRBV9 | TGTGCCAGCAGCATGGGATTGGCCTACCAGGGTACGCAGTATTTT | CASSMGLAYQGTQYF
TRBJ1-2 | NA | NA | TRBV7-9 | TGCGCCAGCAGCCACGGGGGTTCGGGTGGCTACACCTTC | CASSHGGSGGYTF
TRBJ1-2 | few | NA | TRBV25-1 | TGTGCCAGCAGTTACTCCTATCCGCGGGTCCAGGGGGGCTACACCTTC | CASSYSYPRVQGGYTF
TRBJ2-7 | NA | NA | TRBV7-6 | TGTGCCAGCAGTTTCGGGTATCCACAGGGTCTGCGGGACGGCTACGAGCAGTACTTC | CASSFGYPQGLRDGYEQYF
TRBJ2-7 | few | NA | TRBV2 | TGTGCCAGCATCGGGACCACCCTGGGAATCTACGAGCAGTACTTC | CASIGTTLGIYEQYF
TRBJ2-7 | many | TRBD2 | TRBV5-1 | TGCGCCAGCGCAGCAGCTAGCGGGATCTACGAGCAGTACTTC | CASAAASGIYEQYF
TRBJ2-6 | NA | NA | TRBV24-1 | TGTGCCACCAGTGGAACGGGTCCTAGCTCTGGGGCCAACGTCCTGACTTTC | CATSGTGPSSGANVLTF
TRBJ1-2 | NA | TRBD1 | TRBV9 | TGTGCCAGCAGCTTCGGACAGGGGGAATGGAATGGCTACACCTTC | CASSFGQGEWNGYTF
TRBJ2-5 | few | TRBD1 | TRBV6-5 | TGTGCCAGCAGTTACGGAGACAGGGGGTATCGAGAGACCCAGTACTTC | CASSYGDRGYRETQYF
TRBJ2-5 | NA | NA | TRBV7-4 | TGTGCCAGCAGCAGGCTCGGACGGGCAATGGAGACCCAGTACTTC | CASSRLGRAMETQYF
TRBJ1-1 | few | NA | TRBV6-5 | TGTGCCAGCAGTTACTTAAGACACGGTGAAGCTTTCTTT | CASSYLRHGEAFF
TRBJ2-5 | NA | NA | TRBV7-9 | TGTGCCAGCAGCTCCTGGGAACCGACCCAGTACTTC | CASSSWEPTQYF
TRBJ2-5 | NA | NA | TRBV10-3 | TGTGCCAGCAGTTACTCCCCAGGGCTCCAAGAGACCCAGTACTTC | CASSYSPGLQETQYF
TRBJ2-2 | many | NA | TRBV7-2 | TGTGCCAGCAGCTTCAGGCCCGTTGAGGAGCTGTTTTTT | CASSFRPVEELFF
TRBJ1-6 | NA | NA | TRBV15 | TGTGCCACCAGCAGAGATGGGAATAATTCACCCCTCCACTTT | CATSRDGNNSPLHF
TRBJ2-7 | NA | TRBD2 | TRBV5-8 | TGTGCCAGCAGCTTGCCGGGACTAGGGTACGAGCAGTACTTC | CASSLPGLGYEQYF
TRBJ1-4 | NA | NA | TRBV25-1 | TGTGCCAGCAGCGTTGGGAAGTACGGGTCTAATGAAAAACTGTTTTTT | CASSVGKYGSNEKLFF
TRBJ2-5 | NA | TRBD1 | TRBV7-9 | TGTGCCAGCAGCAAGACAGGGGGGAATAAAGGAGAGACCCAGTACTTC | CASSKTGGNKGETQYF
TRBJ2-5 | few | NA | TRBV7-2 | TGTGCCAGCAGCCTACGGGGGGCGACCCAGTACTTC | CASSLRGATQYF
TRBJ2-7 | NA | NA | TRBV7-8 | TGTGCCAGCAGCCCAGGCCGGGACACGGCCTACGAGCAGTACTTC | CASSPGRDTAYEQYF
TRBJ1-2 | many | TRBD1 | TRBV7-9 | TGTGCCAGCAGCGTTGGACAGGGGATTACCTATGGCTACACCTTC | CASSVGQGITYGYTF
TRBJ1-2 | many | NA | TRBV29-1 | TGCAGCGTTCGGGCCGCCGCCAATTTAAACTATGGCTACACCTTC | CSVRAAANLNYGYTF
TRBJ1-2 | few | NA | TRBV10-3 | TGTGCCAGCAGTTACGCAGAAACGGATGGCTACACCTTC | CASSYAETDGYTF
TRBJ1-2 | NA | TRBD1 | TRBV7-2 | TGCGCCAGCAGCCAAGCACAGGGGTCCTTTAACTATGGCTACACCTTC | CASSQAQGSFNYGYTF
TRBJ1-1 | many | NA | TRBV5-1 | TGCGCCAGCAGCTTGCACCTTACCGCTGAAGCTTTCTTT | CASSLHLTAEAFF
TRBJ2-5 | many | NA | TRBV7-2 | TGTGCCAGCAGCTCCACCCTGGCCCCTGAGACCTCACAGTACTTC | CASSSTLAPETSQYF